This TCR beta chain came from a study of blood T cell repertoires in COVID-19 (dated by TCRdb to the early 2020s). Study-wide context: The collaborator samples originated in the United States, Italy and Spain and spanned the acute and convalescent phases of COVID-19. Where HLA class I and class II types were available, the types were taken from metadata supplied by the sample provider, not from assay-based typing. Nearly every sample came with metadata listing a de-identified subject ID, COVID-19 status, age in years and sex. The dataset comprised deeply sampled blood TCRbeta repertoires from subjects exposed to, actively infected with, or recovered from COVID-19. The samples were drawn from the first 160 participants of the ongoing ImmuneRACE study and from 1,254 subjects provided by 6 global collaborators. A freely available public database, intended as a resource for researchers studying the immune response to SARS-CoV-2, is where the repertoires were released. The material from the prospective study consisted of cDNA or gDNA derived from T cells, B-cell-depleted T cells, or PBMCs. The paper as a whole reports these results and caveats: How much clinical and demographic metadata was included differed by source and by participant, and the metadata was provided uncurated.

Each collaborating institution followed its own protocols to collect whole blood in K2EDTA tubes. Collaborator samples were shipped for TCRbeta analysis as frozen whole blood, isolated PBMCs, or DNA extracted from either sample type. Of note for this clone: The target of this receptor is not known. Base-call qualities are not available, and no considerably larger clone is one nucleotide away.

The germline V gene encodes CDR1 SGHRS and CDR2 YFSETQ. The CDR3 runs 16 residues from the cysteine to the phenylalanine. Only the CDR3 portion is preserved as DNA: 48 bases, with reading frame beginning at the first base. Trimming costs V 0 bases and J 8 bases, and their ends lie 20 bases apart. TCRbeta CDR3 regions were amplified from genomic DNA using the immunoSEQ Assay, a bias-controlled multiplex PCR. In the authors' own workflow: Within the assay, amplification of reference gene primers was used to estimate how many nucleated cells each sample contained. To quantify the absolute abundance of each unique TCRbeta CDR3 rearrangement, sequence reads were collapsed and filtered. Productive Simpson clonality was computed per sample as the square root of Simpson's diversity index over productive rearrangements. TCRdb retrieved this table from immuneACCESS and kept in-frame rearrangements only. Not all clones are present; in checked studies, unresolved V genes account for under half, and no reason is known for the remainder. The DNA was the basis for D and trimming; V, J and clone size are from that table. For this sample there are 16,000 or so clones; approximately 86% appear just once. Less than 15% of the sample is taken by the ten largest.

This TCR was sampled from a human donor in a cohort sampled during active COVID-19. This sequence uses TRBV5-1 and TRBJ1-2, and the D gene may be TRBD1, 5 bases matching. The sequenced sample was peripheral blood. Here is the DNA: TGCGCCAGCAGCTTGGGTGGAGGGACCCCCGAGGGAGGCTACACCTTC. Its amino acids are CASSLGGGTPEGGYTF.